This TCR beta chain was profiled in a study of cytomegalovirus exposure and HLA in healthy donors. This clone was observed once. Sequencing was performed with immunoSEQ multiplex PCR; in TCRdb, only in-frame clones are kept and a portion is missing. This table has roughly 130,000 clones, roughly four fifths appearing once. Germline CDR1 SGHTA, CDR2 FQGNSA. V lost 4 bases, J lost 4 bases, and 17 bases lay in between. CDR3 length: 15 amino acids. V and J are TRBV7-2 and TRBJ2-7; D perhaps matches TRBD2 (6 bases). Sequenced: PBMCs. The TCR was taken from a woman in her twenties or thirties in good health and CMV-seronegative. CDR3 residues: CASSSSGGTLYEQYF. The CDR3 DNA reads TGTGCCAGCAGCTCCTCAGGAGGGACCCTTTACGAGCAGTACTTC.